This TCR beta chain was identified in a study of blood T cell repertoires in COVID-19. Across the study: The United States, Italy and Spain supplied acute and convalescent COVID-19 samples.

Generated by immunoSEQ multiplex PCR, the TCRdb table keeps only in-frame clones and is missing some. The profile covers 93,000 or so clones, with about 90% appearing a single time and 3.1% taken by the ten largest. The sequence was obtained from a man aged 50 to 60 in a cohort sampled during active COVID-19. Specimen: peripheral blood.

CDR3 in DNA: TGTGCCAGCAGCCAACTTGTGCGCCGCTACAATGAGCAGTTCTTC. Protein product: CASSQLVRRYNEQFF. The chain combines TRBV3-1 (or the pseudogene TRBV3-2) with TRBJ2-1, with D hard to call. CDR3 length: 15 amino acids. Germline V gene lookup returns CDR1 LGHDT and CDR2 YNNKEL (reference sequence). V lost 2 bases and J lost 3, with 11 bases in between.